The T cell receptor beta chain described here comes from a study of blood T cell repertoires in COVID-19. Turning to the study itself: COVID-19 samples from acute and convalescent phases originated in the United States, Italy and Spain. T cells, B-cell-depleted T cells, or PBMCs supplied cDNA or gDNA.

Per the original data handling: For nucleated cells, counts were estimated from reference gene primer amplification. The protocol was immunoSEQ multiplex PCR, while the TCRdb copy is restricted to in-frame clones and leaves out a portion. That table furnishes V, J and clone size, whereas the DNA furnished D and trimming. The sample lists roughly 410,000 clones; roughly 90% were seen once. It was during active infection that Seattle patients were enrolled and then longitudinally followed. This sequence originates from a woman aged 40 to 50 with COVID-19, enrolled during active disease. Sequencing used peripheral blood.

The CDR3 sequence: CASSLDREQPQHF. CDR3 bases: TGTGCCAGCAGCTTAGACAGGGAGCAGCCCCAGCATTTT. The chain joins TRBV7-2 to TRBJ1-5, with D perhaps matching TRBD1 (6 bases). The germline gives CDR1 SGHTA, CDR2 FQGNSA. The CDR3 has 13 amino acids. Trimming stripped 1 base from V and 7 bases from J, with 8 bases between.